This T cell receptor (beta chain) was identified during a study of early T cells in non-severe SARS-CoV-2 infection. Study background: Bulk RNA isolated from unsorted whole blood underwent sequencing; chains were not paired. Findings and limits, study-wide: VDJdb matching, biased toward anti-spike CD8 responses, missed private and CD4 specificities.

Unique molecular identifiers were affixed to single, distinct cDNA molecules. TCRdb independently ran MiXCR on the 5' RACE reads; one entry per CDR3 protein. The sample yields about 84,000 distinct CDR3 sequences, 9% to 13% seen once. The CDR3 loop spans 15 amino acids. Germline CDR1 and CDR2: MNHEY and SVGAGI. The V gene lost 6 bases and the J gene lost 0 bases, with 12 bases spanning the gap. Many counts were recorded for this clonotype. What it recognizes is unknown. Sequencing input: whole blood. This TCR came from an adult who was a healthcare worker with PCR-confirmed SARS-CoV-2 infection or an uninfected control (not recorded which). V gene TRBV6-5 combines with J gene TRBJ2-4; maybe TRBD1 (6 bases). The CDR3 DNA sequence: TGTGCCAGCAGCTACAGGGCTCCAGCCAAAAACATTCAGTACTTC. It codes for CASSYRAPAKNIQYF.